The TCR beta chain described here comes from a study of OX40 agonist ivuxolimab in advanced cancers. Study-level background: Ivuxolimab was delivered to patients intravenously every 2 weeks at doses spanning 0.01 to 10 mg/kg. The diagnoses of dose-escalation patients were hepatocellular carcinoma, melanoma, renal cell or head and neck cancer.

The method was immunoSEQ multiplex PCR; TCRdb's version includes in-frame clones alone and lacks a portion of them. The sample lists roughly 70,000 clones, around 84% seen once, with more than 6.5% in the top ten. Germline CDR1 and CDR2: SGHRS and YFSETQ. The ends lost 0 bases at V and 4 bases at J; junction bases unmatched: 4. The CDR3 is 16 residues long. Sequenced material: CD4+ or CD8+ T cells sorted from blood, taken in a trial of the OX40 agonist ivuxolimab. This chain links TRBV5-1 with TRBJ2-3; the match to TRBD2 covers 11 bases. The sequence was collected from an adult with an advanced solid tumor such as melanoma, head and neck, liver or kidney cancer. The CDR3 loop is CASSLGASGRSDTQYF. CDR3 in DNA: TGCGCCAGCAGCTTGGGGGCTAGCGGGAGGTCAGATACGCAGTATTTT. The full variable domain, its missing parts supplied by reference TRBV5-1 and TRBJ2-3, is KAGVTQTPRYLIKTRGQQVTLSCSPISGHRSVSWYQQTPGQGLQFLFEYFSETQRNKGNFPGRFSGRQFSNSRSEMNVSTLELGDSALYLCASSLGASGRSDTQYFGPGTRLTVL.